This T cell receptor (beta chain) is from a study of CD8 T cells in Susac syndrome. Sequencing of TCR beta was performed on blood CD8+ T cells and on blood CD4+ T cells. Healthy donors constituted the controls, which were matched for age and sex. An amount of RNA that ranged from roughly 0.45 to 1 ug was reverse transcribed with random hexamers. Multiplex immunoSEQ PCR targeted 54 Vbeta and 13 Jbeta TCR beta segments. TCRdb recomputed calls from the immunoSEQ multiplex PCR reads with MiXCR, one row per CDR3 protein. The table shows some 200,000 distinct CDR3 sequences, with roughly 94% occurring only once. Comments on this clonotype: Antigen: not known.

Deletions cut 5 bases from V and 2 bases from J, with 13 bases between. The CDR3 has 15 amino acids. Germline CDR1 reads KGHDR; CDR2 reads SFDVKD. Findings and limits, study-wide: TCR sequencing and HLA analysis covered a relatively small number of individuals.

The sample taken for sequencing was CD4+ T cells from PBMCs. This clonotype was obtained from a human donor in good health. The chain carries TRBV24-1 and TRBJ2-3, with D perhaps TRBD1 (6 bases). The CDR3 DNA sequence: TGTGCCACCAGTGCACAGGGACAAATCACAGATACGCAGTATTTT. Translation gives CATSAQGQITDTQYF.